The TCR beta chain under discussion was sequenced for a study of CD8+CD57+ T cells in acquired aplastic anemia. TCR beta VDJ and CDR3 profiles were obtained from a genomic DNA template. Via MiXCR, TCRdb re-called the reads, giving one row per CDR3 protein. Among roughly 220,000 distinct CDR3 sequences, 55% to 65% were seen once, and the ten largest hold 58%. The CDR3 is 16 residues long. V was trimmed by 5 bases and J by 3 bases, leaving 20 bases between them. From germline, CDR1 is SGHTA and CDR2 FQGNSA. Patients included in sequencing had previously demonstrated CD8+CD57+ cell expansion by flow cytometry. Diagnosis of severe acquired aplastic anemia applied to all patients. No therapy had been given to the patients at the time of blood sampling. Findings and limits, study-wide: Patients shared about 30 CD8+ CDR3 sequences with controls.

This clonotype was counted between two and nine times. No antigen is known for it. The receptor comes from a human donor with aplastic anemia. Sequencing input: sorted CD4+, CD8+, or CD8+CD57+ T cells (not recorded which) from PBMCs. This chain uses TRBV7-2 with TRBJ2-7, with D perhaps TRBD2 (7 bases). The DNA for the CDR3 is TGTGCCAGCAGCCCAGGAGAGAGGGGGGGCCTCTACGAGCAGTACTTC. Protein product: CASSPGERGGLYEQYF.